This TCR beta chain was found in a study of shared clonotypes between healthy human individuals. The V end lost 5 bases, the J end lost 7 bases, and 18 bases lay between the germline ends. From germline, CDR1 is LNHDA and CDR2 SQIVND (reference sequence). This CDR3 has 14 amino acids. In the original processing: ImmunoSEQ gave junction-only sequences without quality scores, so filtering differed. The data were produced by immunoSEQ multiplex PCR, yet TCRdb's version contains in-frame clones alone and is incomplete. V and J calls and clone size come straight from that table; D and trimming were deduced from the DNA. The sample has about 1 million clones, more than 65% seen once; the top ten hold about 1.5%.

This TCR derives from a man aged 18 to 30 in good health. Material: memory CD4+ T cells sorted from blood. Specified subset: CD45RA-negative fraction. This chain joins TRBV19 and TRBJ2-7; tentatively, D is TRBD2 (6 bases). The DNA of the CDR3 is TGTGCCAGTAGTCCCGTGACTTCAGCGGGTGAGCAGTACTTC. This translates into CASSPVTSAGEQYF. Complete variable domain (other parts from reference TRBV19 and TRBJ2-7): DGGITQSPKYLFRKEGQNVTLSCEQNLNHDAMYWYRQDPGQGLRLIYYSQIVNDFQKGDIAEGYSVSREKKESFPLTVTSAQKNPTAFYLCASSPVTSAGEQYFGPGTRLTVT.